The rows below give T cell receptor beta chains drawn from one sample of a study of blood T cell repertoires in COVID-19. Sequencing used immunoSEQ multiplex PCR; TCRdb keeps in-frame clones, though not all of them. The sample gives over 200,000 clones, roughly 80% of which show up once; around 5.1% is in the top ten. The sequencing sample was made of peripheral blood. The receptors come from a human donor in a cohort sampled during active COVID-19. The CDR3 runs from the conserved cysteine through the conserved F or W. The order of the fields is V gene, D gene, clone size, J gene, CDR3 DNA, CDR3 protein. A D gene is named only where the DNA matches it firmly. A clone size is listed for some rows: how often the clone was seen (once, few, many), or a class if it is expanded.

TRBV5-5	TRBD2	NA	TRBJ2-7	TGTGCCAGCAGCGGACGCCACACTAGCGGGTCGTTGTGGCAGTACTTC	CASSGRHTSGSLWQYF
TRBV9	NA	few	TRBJ2-7	TGTGCCAGCAGCACCCGGGGATTTGGGTACGAGCAGTACTTC	CASSTRGFGYEQYF
TRBV5-1	NA	NA	TRBJ2-7	TGCGCCAGCAGCTTGGCGCGCTCCTCCTACGAGCAGTACTTC	CASSLARSSYEQYF
TRBV20-1	NA	NA	TRBJ1-2	TGCAGTGCTAGGTCCAGCTATGGCTACACCTTC	CSARSSYGYTF
TRBV14	NA	few	TRBJ1-2	TGTGCCAGCAGCCCCGAGGTTAACTATGGCTACACCTTC	CASSPEVNYGYTF
TRBV6-4	NA	NA	TRBJ1-1	TGTGCCAGCACTGGGCGGGGCCTCGCTTTCTTT	CASTGRGLAFF
TRBV27	NA	NA	TRBJ2-7	TGTGCCAGCAGTTTAAGAGGGAGGGAGCAGTACTTC	CASSLRGREQYF
TRBV21-1	NA	once	TRBJ1-2	TGTGCCAGCAGCGAAACTTCTGGGGGCGTTGGCTACACCTTC	CASSETSGGVGYTF
TRBV13	NA	NA	TRBJ2-7	TGTGCCAGCAGCTTAAGGGCCCAGCCGGGGGACGAGCAGTACTTC	CASSLRAQPGDEQYF
TRBV13	TRBD2	NA	TRBJ2-7	TGTGCCAGCAGCTACCGGGAGGGAACCTACGAGCAGTACTTC	CASSYREGTYEQYF
TRBV5-8	TRBD2	once	TRBJ2-1	TGTGCCAGCAGCCCGGAGCGGGGGCTATACAATGAGCAGTTCTTC	CASSPERGLYNEQFF
TRBV10-3	TRBD2	NA	TRBJ2-7	TGTGCCATCAGGGGGACTAGCGGGAGGGCCGAGCAGTACTTC	CAIRGTSGRAEQYF
TRBV4-1	TRBD2	NA	TRBJ2-1	TGCGCCAGCAGCCCTAGCGGGAGCTCCTACAATGAGCAGTTCTTC	CASSPSGSSYNEQFF
TRBV5-4	NA	NA	TRBJ2-1	TGTGCCAGCACCCGGAGAGGGACGGGGGTAAATGAGCAGTTCTTC	CASTRRGTGVNEQFF
TRBV9	TRBD1	NA	TRBJ1-1	TGTGCCAGCAGCTCAGGGGGCCGGAACACTGAAGCTTTCTTT	CASSSGGRNTEAFF
TRBV10-3	NA	NA	TRBJ2-7	TGTGCCATCAGTGAGTCGCCTCAGGGCCACGAGCAGTACTTC	CAISESPQGHEQYF